This T cell receptor (beta chain) was sequenced during a study of persistence of HIV-infected CD4 T cells. Study in general: Multiple blood draws of up to roughly 200 mL, except a couple of donors with single leukapheresis.

The CDR3 has 16 residues. Germline V lookup: CDR1 GTSNPN, CDR2 SVGIG (reference sequence). The V gene lost 0 bases and the J gene lost 0 bases, with 12 bases spanning the gap. Cells were stimulated with overlapping HIV-1 Gag 15-mer peptides. CD40L/CD69 double-negative CD45RO-high memory CD4+ T cells were collected. The immunoSEQ assay was version 4, run in survey mode. Profiling relied on immunoSEQ multiplex PCR, and the TCRdb table lists in-frame clones only, not all of them. The sample lists about 60,000 clones, 70% to 75% occurring once. A word on this clone: Antigen unknown.

The V gene is TRBV30, the J gene TRBJ1-3; D is possibly TRBD1 (6 bases). The clonotype comes from an adult man with HIV who was CMV-seropositive. The input for sequencing was CD4+ T cells sorted from PBMCs after roughly 18-hour stimulation, taken from a patient who received antiretroviral therapy. The CDR3 spells CAWSVGGSFSGNTIYF. The DNA for the CDR3 is TGTGCCTGGAGTGTTGGGGGCTCCTTCTCTGGAAACACCATATATTTT.